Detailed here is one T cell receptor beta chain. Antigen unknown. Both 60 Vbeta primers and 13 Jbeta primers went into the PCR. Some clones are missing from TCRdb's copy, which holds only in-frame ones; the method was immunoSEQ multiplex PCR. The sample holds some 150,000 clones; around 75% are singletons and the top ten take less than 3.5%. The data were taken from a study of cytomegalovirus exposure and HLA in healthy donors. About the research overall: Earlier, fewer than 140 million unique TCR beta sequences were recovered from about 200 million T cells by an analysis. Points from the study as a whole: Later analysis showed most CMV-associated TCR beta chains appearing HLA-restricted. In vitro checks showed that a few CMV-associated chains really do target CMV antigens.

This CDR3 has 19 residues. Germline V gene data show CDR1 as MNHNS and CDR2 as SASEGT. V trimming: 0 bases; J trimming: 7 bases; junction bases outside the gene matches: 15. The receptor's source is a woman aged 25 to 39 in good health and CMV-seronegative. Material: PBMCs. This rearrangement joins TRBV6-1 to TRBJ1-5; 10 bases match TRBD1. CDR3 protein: CASSEARDRQGAGMQPQHF. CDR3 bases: TGTGCCAGCAGTGAAGCGAGGGACCGACAGGGGGCAGGTATGCAGCCCCAGCATTTT.